This T cell receptor (beta chain) was sequenced for a study of human T cells and chemical hapten exposure. Background on the study: The patients, most of them female, presented with alopecia areata, totalis or universalis. Study conclusions and caveats: Once DPC sensitization occurred, TCRs above 1 in 1000 frequency showed no change.

Specified time point: patch test 3, about 24 weeks after DPC sensitization. Noted treatment: therapeutic diphenylcyclopropenone sensitization with weekly scalp DPC. Total RNA extraction was carried out from unfractionated whole blood. Each CDR3 protein gets one entry after TCRdb re-called the RACE reads with MiXCR. Of over 80,000 distinct CDR3 sequences detected, 9.5% to 13% appear once; the ten largest clones hold about 1%. The germline V gene encodes CDR1 SGHAT and CDR2 FQNNGV. The ends were cut back, 1 base at V and 2 bases at J, with 12 bases in the middle. This CDR3 spans 16 amino acids. This clonotype was counted at least ten times. Antigen specificity is unknown.

This clonotype was obtained from a woman in her twenties or thirties with alopecia areata. Some clones in this sample may be carry-over from other donors' samples. The chain is built from TRBV11-2 and TRBJ1-5, with unresolved D. The sample in question was whole blood, obtained in connection with sensitization to the hapten diphenylcyclopropenone (DPC). The DNA of the CDR3 is TGTGCCAGCAGCTTAGGGGGTCGGGGAGGCAATCAGCCCCAGCATTTT. It encodes CASSLGGRGGNQPQHF.